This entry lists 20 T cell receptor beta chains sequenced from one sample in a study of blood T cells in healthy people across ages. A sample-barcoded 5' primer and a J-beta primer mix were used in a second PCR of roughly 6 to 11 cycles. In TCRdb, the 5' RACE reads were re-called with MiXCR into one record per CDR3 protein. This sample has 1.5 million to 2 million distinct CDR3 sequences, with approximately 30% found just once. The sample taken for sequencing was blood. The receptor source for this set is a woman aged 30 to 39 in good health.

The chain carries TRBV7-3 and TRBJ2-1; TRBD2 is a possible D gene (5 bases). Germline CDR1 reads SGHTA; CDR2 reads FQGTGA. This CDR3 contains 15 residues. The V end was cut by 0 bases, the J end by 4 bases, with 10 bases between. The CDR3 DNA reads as TGTGCCAGCAGCTTAACTTTCGGGGATTACAATGAGCAGTTCTTC. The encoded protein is CASSLTFGDYNEQFF.

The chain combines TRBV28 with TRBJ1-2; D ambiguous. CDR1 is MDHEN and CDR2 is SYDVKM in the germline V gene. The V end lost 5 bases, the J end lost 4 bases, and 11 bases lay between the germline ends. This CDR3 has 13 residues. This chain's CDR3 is CASSAPGVYGYTF. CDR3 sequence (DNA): TGTGCCAGCAGTGCCCCCGGAGTCTATGGCTACACCTTC.

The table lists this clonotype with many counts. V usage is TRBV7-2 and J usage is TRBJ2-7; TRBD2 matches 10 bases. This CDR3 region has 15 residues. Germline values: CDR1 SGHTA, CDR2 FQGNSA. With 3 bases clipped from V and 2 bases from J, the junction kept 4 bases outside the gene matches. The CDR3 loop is CASSLGSGRPYEQYF. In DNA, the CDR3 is TGTGCCAGCAGCTTGGGTAGCGGGAGGCCCTACGAGCAGTACTTC. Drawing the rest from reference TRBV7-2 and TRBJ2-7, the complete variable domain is GAGVSQSPSNKVTEKGKDVELRCDPISGHTALYWYRQSLGQGLEFLIYFQGNSAPDKSGLPSDRFSAERTGGSVSTLTIQRTQQEDSAVYLCASSLGSGRPYEQYFGPGTRLTVT.

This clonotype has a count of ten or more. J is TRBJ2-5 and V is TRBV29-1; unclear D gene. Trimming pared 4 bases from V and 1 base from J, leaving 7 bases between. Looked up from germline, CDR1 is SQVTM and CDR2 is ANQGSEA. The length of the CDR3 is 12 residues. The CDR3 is CSVGKIQETQYF. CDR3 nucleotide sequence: TGCAGCGTTGGAAAGATCCAAGAGACCCAGTACTTC.

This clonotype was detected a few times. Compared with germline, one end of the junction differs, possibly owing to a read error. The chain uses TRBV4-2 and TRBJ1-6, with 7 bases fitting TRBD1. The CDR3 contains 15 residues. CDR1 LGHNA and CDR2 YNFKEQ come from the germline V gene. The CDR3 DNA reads TGTGCCAGCAGCCAAGATTTTACAGGGGTGGAGAGTTGGAGCTTT. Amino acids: CASSQDFTGVESWSF.

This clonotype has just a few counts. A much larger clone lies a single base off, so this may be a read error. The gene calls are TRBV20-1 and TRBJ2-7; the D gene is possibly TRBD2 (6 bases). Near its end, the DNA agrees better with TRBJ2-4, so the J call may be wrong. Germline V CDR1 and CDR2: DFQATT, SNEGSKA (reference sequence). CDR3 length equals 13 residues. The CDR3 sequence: CSADGGGEDIQYF. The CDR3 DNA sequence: TGCAGTGCTGACGGGGGTGGTGAAGACATTCAGTACTTC.

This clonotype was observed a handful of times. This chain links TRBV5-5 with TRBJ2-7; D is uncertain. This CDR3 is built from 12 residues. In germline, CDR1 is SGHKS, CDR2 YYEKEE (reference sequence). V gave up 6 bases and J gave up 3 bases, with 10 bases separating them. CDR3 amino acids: CASNPNDYEQYF. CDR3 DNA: TGTGCCAGCAACCCCAATGACTACGAGCAGTACTTC.

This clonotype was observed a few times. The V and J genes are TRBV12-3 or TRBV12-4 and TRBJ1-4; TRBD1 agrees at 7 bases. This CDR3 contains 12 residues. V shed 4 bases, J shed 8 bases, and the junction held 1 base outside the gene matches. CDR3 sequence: CASSWGQEKLFF. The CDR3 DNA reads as TGTGCCAGCAGTTGGGGACAGGAAAAACTGTTTTTT.

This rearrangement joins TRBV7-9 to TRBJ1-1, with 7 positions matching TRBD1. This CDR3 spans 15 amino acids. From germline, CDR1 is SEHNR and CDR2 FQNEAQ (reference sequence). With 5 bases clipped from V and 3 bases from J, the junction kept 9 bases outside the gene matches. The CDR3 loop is CASSLQGYEDTEAFF. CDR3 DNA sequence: TGTGCCAGCAGCCTACAGGGGTACGAGGACACTGAAGCTTTCTTT.

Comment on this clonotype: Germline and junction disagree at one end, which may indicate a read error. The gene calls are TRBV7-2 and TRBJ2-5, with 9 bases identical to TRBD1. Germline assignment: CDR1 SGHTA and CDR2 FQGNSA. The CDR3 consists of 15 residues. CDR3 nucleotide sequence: TGTGCCAGCAGCCGGCAAAACAGGGGGCAAGAGGCCCAGTACTTC. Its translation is CASSRQNRGQEAQYF.

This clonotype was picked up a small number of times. CDR3 sequence reads: CASSPGEGPDTQYF. DNA for the CDR3: TGTGCCAGCAGCCCGGGGGAGGGCCCAGATACGCAGTATTTT. The rearrangement uses TRBV3-1 and TRBJ2-3; TRBD2 agrees at 7 bases. With 4 bases clipped from V and 4 bases from J, the junction kept 5 bases outside the gene matches. The CDR3 totals 14 residues. Germline CDR1 LGHDT, CDR2 YNNKEL (reference sequence).

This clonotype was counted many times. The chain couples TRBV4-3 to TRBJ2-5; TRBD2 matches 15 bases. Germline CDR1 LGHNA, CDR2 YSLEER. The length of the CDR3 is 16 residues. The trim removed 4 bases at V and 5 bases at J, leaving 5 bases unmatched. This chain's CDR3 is CASSPGLAGGGETQYF. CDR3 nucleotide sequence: TGCGCCAGCAGCCCAGGACTAGCGGGAGGGGGGGAGACCCAGTACTTC.

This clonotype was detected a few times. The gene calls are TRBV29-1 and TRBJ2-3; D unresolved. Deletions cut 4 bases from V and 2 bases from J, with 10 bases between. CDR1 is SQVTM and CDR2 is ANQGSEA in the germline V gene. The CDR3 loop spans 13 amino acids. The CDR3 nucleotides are TGCAGCGTTGTTTCTGGGAACACAGATACGCAGTATTTT. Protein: CSVVSGNTDTQYF.

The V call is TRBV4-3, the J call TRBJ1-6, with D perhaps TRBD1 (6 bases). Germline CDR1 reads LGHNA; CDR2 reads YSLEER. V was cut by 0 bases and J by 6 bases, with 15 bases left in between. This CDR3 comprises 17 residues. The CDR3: CASSQDRGGASNSPLHF. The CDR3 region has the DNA TGCGCCAGCAGCCAAGATCGGGGGGGGGCAAGTAATTCACCCCTCCACTTT.

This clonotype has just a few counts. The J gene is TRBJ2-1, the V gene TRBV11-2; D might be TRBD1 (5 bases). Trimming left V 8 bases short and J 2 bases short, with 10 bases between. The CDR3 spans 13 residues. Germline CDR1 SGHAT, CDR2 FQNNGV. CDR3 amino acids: CASLTATYNEQFF. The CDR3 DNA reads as TGTGCCAGCTTGACAGCGACCTACAATGAGCAGTTCTTC. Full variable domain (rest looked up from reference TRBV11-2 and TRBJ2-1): EAGVAQSPRYKIIEKRQSVAFWCNPISGHATLYWYQQILGQGPKLLIQFQNNGVVDDSQLPKDRFSAERLKGVDSTLKIQPAKLEDSAVYLCASLTATYNEQFFGPGTRLTVL.

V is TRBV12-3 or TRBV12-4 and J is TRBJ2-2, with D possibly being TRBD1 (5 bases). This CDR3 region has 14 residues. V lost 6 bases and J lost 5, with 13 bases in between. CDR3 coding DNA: TGTGCCAGCAGCCGAAGGGGCGGAACCGGGGAGCTGTTTTTT. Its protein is CASSRRGGTGELFF.

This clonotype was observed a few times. CDR3 sequence reads: CASIPRTSANEQFF. In nucleotides, the CDR3 is TGTGCCAGCATCCCCAGGACTAGCGCCAATGAGCAGTTCTTC. The chain carries TRBV2 and TRBJ2-1, with 9 bases lining up with TRBD2. Germline V gene data show CDR1 as SNHLY and CDR2 as FYNNEI. V was pared by 7 bases and J by 6 bases, with 7 bases of the junction left unmatched. The CDR3 consists of 14 residues.

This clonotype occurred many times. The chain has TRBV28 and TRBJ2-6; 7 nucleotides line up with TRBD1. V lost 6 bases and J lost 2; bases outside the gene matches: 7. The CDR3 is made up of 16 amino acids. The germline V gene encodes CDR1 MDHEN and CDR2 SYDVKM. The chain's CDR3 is CASRPSQGAGANVLTF. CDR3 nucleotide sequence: TGTGCCAGCAGACCCAGCCAGGGGGCTGGGGCCAACGTCCTGACTTTC.

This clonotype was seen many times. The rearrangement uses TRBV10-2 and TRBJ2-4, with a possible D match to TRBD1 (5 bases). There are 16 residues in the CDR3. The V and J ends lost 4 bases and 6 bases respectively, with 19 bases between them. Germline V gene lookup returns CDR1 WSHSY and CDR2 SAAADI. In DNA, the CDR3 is TGCGCCAGCAGTGGGGGCCCATTCTCCCCCGGAAACATTCAGTACTTC. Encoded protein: CASSGGPFSPGNIQYF.

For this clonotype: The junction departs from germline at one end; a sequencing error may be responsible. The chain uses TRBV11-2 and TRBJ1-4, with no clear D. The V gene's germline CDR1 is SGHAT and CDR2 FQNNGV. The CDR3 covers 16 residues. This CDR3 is CAGSLKAGLGNEKLFF. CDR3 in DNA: TGTGCCGGCAGCTTAAAGGCGGGTTTGGGTAATGAAAAACTGTTTTTT. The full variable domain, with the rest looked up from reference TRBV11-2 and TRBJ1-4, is EAGVAQSPRYKIIEKRQSVAFWCNPISGHATLYWYQQILGQGPKLLIQFQNNGVVDDSQLPKDRFSAERLKGVDSTLKIQPAKLEDSAVYLCAGSLKAGLGNEKLFFGSGTQLSVL.